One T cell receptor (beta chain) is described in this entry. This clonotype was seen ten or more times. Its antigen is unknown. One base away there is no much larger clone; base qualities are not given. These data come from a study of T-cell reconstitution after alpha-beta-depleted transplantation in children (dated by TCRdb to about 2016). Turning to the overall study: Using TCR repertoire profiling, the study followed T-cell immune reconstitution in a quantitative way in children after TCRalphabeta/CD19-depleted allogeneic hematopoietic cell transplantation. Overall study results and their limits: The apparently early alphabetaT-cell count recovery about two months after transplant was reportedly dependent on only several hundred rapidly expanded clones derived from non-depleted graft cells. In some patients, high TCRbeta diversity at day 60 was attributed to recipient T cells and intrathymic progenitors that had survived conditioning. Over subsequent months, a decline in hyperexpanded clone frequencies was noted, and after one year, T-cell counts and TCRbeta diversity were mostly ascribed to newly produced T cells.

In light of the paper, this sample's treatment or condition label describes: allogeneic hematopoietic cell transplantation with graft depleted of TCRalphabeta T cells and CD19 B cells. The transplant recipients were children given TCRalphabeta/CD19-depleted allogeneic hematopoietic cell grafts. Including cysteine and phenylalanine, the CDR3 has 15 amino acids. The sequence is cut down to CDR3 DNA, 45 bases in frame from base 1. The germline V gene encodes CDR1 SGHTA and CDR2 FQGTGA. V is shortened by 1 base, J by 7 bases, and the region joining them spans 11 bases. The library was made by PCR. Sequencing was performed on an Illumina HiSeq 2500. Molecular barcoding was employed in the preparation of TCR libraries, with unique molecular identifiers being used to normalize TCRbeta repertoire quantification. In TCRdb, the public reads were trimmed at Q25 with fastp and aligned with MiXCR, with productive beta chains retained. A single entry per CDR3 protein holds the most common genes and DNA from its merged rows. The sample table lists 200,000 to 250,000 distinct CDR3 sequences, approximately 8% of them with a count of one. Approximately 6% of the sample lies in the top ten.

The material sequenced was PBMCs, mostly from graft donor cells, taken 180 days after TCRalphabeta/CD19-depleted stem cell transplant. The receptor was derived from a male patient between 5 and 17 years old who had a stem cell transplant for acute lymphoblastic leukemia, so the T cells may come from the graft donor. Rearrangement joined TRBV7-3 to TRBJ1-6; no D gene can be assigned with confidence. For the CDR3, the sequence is CASSLMAGSNSPLHF. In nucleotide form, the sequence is TGTGCCAGCAGCTTAATGGCGGGGAGCAATTCACCCCTCCACTTT.